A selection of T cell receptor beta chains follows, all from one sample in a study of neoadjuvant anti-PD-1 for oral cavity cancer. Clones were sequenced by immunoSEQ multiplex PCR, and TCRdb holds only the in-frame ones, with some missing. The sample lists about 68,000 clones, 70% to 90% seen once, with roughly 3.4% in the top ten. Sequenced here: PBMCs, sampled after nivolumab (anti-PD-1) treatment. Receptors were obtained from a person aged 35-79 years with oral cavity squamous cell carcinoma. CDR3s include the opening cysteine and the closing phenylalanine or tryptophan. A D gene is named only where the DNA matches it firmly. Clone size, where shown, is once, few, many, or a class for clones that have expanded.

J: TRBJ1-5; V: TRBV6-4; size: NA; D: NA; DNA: TGTGCCAGCAGTGCAGAGAGCAATCAGCCCCAGCATTTT; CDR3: CASSAESNQPQHF
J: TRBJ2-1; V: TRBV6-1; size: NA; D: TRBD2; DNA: TGTGCCAGCAGTGAGCGGCGGGAGGTGCTTAATGAGCAGTTCTTC; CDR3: CASSERREVLNEQFF
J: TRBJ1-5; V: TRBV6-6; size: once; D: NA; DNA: TGTGCCAGCAGTTACGGCAGGTCAGATAATCAGCCCCAGCATTTT; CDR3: CASSYGRSDNQPQHF
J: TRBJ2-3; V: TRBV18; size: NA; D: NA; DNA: TGTGCCAGCTCACGAGGACAGACCACAGATACGCAGTATTTT; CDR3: CASSRGQTTDTQYF
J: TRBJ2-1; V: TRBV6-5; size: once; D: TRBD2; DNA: TGTGCCAGCCATCCCGCGGGGGGGACTCCCGAGCAGTTCTTC; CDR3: CASHPAGGTPEQFF
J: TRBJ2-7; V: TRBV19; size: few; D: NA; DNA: TGTGCCAGTAGTCCGGGACGGACCTCCTACGAGCAGTACTTC; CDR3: CASSPGRTSYEQYF
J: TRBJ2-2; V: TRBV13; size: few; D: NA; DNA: TGTGCCAGCAGCGCGACAGGTCGGGGCACCGGGGAGCTGTTTTTT; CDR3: CASSATGRGTGELFF
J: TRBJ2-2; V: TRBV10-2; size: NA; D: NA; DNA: TGCGCCAGCAGTGGAGCGTCCTTGTGGACCGGGGAGCTGTTTTTT; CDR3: CASSGASLWTGELFF
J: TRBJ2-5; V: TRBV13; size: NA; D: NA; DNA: TGTGCCAGCAGCTTAGGCAAGGGCAGACAAGAGACCCAGTACTTC; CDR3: CASSLGKGRQETQYF
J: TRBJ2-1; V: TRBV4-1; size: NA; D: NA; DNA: TGCGCCAGCAGCCTCTCTTCGGGTTCCTACAATGAGCAGTTCTTC; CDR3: CASSLSSGSYNEQFF
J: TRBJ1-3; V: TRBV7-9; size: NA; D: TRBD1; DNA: TGTGCCAGCAGCCTGACAGGGGCCGCCGTCTCTGGAAACACCATATATTTT; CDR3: CASSLTGAAVSGNTIYF
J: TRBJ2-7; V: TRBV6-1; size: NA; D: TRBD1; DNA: TGTGCCAGCAGGCCTCAGACAGGGACCTACGAGCAGTACTTC; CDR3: CASRPQTGTYEQYF
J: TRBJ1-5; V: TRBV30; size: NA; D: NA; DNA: TGTGCCTGGAGTGGGGGGGGGCTGAATCTTAATCAGCCCCAGCATTTT; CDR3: CAWSGGGLNLNQPQHF
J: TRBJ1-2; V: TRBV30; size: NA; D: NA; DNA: TGTGCCTGGAGTTCGGGGAACTATGGCTACACCTTC; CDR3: CAWSSGNYGYTF